This TCR beta chain came from a study of post-analysis software for immune sequencing data. Note on this clonotype: The antigen remains unidentified.

The library was made from cDNA and included unique molecular identifiers. Roughly 470,000 cDNA molecules came from approximately 1 to 10 million T cells. TCRdb recomputed calls from the PCR reads with MiXCR, one row per CDR3 protein. The data hold roughly 670,000 distinct CDR3 sequences, with around 60% observed a single time. Points from the study as a whole: The study found TRBV5-6, TRBV5-1 and TRBV20-1 among a handful of TRBV segments more frequent in patients than controls. Normalized Chao1 diversity in multiple sclerosis patients fell significantly below that of controls. Samples from one preparation batch, clustered by F measure, grouped strongly together.

V gave up 5 bases and J gave up 4 bases, with 18 bases separating them. Germline V lookup: CDR1 SGHAT, CDR2 FQNNGV. The CDR3 loop spans 15 amino acids. The sequence came from a girl aged 2 to 9 with multiple sclerosis. The sample consisted of blood. The rearrangement joins TRBV11-2 to TRBJ2-7; D assignment may be TRBD1 or TRBD2 (5 bases each). The CDR3 sequence: CASSTPGRAGYEQYF. The CDR3, as DNA: TGTGCCAGCAGCACCCCGGGACGGGCTGGTTACGAGCAGTACTTC.